A single sample gave rise to the 32 T cell receptor beta chains below, sequenced in a study of blood T cell repertoires in COVID-19. Produced via immunoSEQ multiplex PCR; TCRdb's table is partial and in-frame only. The table includes fewer than 250,000 clones, around 80% detected once. The sample comprised peripheral blood. Receptors were obtained from a man aged 25-45 years with active or convalescent COVID-19.

This clone was counted many times. V usage is TRBV15 and J usage is TRBJ2-7; the match to TRBD2 covers 12 bases. Trimming at V came to 4 bases and at J to 9 bases, leaving 7 bases not matched to a gene. The CDR3 has 14 residues. The germline V gene encodes CDR1 LNHNV and CDR2 YYDKDF (reference sequence). The CDR3, as DNA: TGTGCCACCAGCAATAGACTAGCGGGAGCGGGGCAGTACTTC. This sequence encodes CATSNRLAGAGQYF.

J is TRBJ2-3 and V is TRBV19; 9 positions match TRBD1. V dropped 6 bases and J dropped 2; count of bases not matched to a gene: 6. The V gene's germline CDR1 is LNHDA and CDR2 SQIVND (reference sequence). The CDR3 is 15 residues long. CDR3 region: CASRPRDRVTDTQYF. DNA for the CDR3: TGTGCCAGTAGACCCCGGGACAGGGTCACAGATACGCAGTATTTT. Full variable domain (missing parts from reference TRBV19 and TRBJ2-3): DGGITQSPKYLFRKEGQNVTLSCEQNLNHDAMYWYRQDPGQGLRLIYYSQIVNDFQKGDIAEGYSVSREKKESFPLTVTSAQKNPTAFYLCASRPRDRVTDTQYFGPGTRLTVL.

This chain links TRBV5-6 with TRBJ1-5, with unresolved D. Trimming left V 5 bases short and J 7 bases short, with 10 bases between. This CDR3 is 12 amino acids long. Germline V gene sequence: CDR1 SGHDT, CDR2 YYEEEE. The CDR3 reads CASSVREQPQHF. The CDR3 DNA reads as TGTGCCAGCAGTGTCCGCGAACAGCCCCAGCATTTT.

This rearrangement joins TRBV19 to TRBJ1-5; D gene ambiguous. Germline CDR1 reads LNHDA; CDR2 reads SQIVND (reference sequence). Trimming removed 3 bases at V and 0 bases at J, with 12 bases between. The CDR3 consists of 16 residues. CDR3: CASSIAADYSNQPQHF. For the CDR3, the DNA is TGTGCCAGTAGTATCGCGGCAGACTATAGCAATCAGCCCCAGCATTTT.

This clone has only one observation. This chain uses TRBV4-3 with TRBJ2-1; no reliable D call. With 2 bases removed from V and 0 bases from J, the gap between germline ends came to 11 bases. The length of the CDR3 is 16 residues. Germline V CDR1 and CDR2: LGHNA, YSLEER. CDR3 nucleotide sequence: TGCGCCAGCAGCCAAAATAGGCAGGACTCCTACAATGAGCAGTTCTTC. Encoded protein: CASSQNRQDSYNEQFF.

The chain couples TRBV5-1 to TRBJ2-5, with D possibly TRBD1 on 6 matching bases. Germline-derived CDR1 and CDR2 are SGHRS and YFSETQ. CDR3 size: 16 residues. With 4 bases removed from V and 2 bases from J, the gap between germline ends came to 18 bases. The DNA for the CDR3 is TGCGCCAGCAGCAATACCTTCCGGGACAAACAAGAGACCCAGTACTTC. Its translation: CASSNTFRDKQETQYF.

The chain links TRBV9 to TRBJ1-3; tentative D call: TRBD1 (6 bases). Trimming took off 4 bases at V and 6 bases at J, with 14 bases between the two ends. This CDR3 contains 14 residues. CDR1 is SGDLS and CDR2 is YYNGEE in the germline V gene. The CDR3 nucleotides are TGTGCCAGCAGCTTTCGACAGGAACTAAACACCATATATTTT. It codes for CASSFRQELNTIYF. Complete variable domain (other parts from reference TRBV9 and TRBJ1-3): DSGVTQTPKHLITATGQRVTLRCSPRSGDLSVYWYQQSLDQGLQFLIQYYNGEERAKGNILERFSAQQFPDLHSELNLSSLELGDSALYFCASSFRQELNTIYFGEGSWLTVV.

On this clone: Germline and junction disagree at one end, which may indicate a read error. The chain couples TRBV7-3 to TRBJ2-7; D gene uncertain. The CDR3 spans 13 residues. Germline assignment: CDR1 SGHTA and CDR2 FQGTGA. For the CDR3, the DNA is TGTGCCAGCAGCCTAACCACTCGAGGCGAGCAGTACTTC. Translated, it gives CASSLTTRGEQYF.

This chain connects TRBV2 to TRBJ2-7; TRBD2 might be the D (5 bases). The CDR3 has 12 amino acids. From germline, CDR1 is SNHLY and CDR2 FYNNEI. Trimming stripped 8 bases from V and 6 bases from J, with 14 bases between. The CDR3 is CASLEGGREQYF. The CDR3 DNA follows: TGTGCCAGCCTTGAGGGCGGGCGCGAGCAGTACTTC.

This rearrangement joins TRBV5-6 to TRBJ1-1; TRBD1 aligns across 10 bases. V gave up 4 bases and J gave up 1 base; unmatched junction bases: 16. Germline V CDR1 and CDR2: SGHDT, YYEEEE. This CDR3 is 19 amino acids long. The CDR3 protein is CASSLMGQGRGHPNTEAFF. In DNA, the CDR3 is TGTGCCAGCAGCCTCATGGGACAGGGGAGAGGACACCCGAACACTGAAGCTTTCTTT.

The gene calls are TRBV29-1 and TRBJ2-1, with 10 bases lining up with TRBD2. The CDR3 runs to 13 residues. Germline V gene sequence: CDR1 SQVTM, CDR2 ANQGSEA. This CDR3 reads CNIAGGIYNEQFF. CDR3 nucleotide sequence: TGCAACATAGCGGGAGGCATCTACAATGAGCAGTTCTTC.

This clone has just a few counts. As DNA, the CDR3 is TGTGCCAGCAGTGACAGGCCCTCTAGCACAGATACGCAGTATTTT. The encoded protein is CASSDRPSSTDTQYF. The chain links TRBV6-1 to TRBJ2-3; D gene unclear. Germline loops: CDR1 MNHNS, CDR2 SASEGT. V lost 3 bases and J 0 bases, leaving 10 bases between the germline ends. CDR3 length equals 15 residues.

V is TRBV14 and J is TRBJ2-3, with TRBD1 as a possible D gene (5 bases). V lost 1 base to trimming and J lost 4 bases, with 12 bases between them. This CDR3 contains 15 residues. The germline gives CDR1 SGHDN, CDR2 FVKESK. The CDR3 DNA sequence: TGTGCCAGCAGCCAAGTTAGGGGTTGGGCAGATACGCAGTATTTT. This codes for CASSQVRGWADTQYF.

J is TRBJ2-5 and V is TRBV4-1; TRBD2 matches 12 bases. The J segment lost 7 bases and the V segment lost 1 base, leaving 10 bases of the junction unmatched. This CDR3 region has 17 residues. Germline lookup yields CDR1 MGHRA and CDR2 YSYEKL. This CDR3 is CASSQGPGLAGSVTQYF. Written as DNA, the CDR3 is TGCGCCAGCAGCCAAGGCCCTGGACTAGCGGGGTCCGTGACCCAGTACTTC.

The chain is built from TRBV4-2 and TRBJ2-2; 10 bases are shared with TRBD1. The CDR3 extends over 16 amino acids. The V gene's germline CDR1 is LGHNA and CDR2 YNFKEQ. V lost 2 bases to trimming and J lost 5 bases; unmatched junction nucleotides: 5. The CDR3 DNA reads as TGTGCCAGCAGCCAATCCGGGACAGGGGTTACCGGGGAGCTGTTTTTT. It encodes CASSQSGTGVTGELFF.

J is TRBJ2-5 and V is TRBV29-1; 8 bases align to TRBD1. Germline CDR1 reads SQVTM; CDR2 reads ANQGSEA. The J segment lost 5 bases and the V segment lost 6 bases, leaving 8 bases of the junction unmatched. The CDR3 runs to 13 residues. The CDR3, as DNA: TGCAGCGTGCTCACAGGGGGGAGGGAGACCCAGTACTTC. Amino acids: CSVLTGGRETQYF.

This sequence joins TRBV4-3 and TRBJ2-7; 7 positions agree with TRBD2. CDR1 and CDR2 (germline): LGHNA, YSLEER. This CDR3 region has 15 residues. J was trimmed by 3 bases and V by 0 bases; bases with no gene match: 5. In DNA form, the CDR3 reads TGCGCCAGCAGCCAAGAAGCTAGCGGCCTCTACGAGCAGTACTTC. Its translation is CASSQEASGLYEQYF.

This sequence joins TRBV30 and TRBJ1-1, with D possibly matching TRBD1 (5 bases). Looked up from germline, CDR1 is GTSNPN and CDR2 is SVGIG (reference sequence). The CDR3 spans 13 residues. Trimming removed 4 bases from V and 1 base from J, with 10 bases in between. The CDR3 coding sequence is TGTGCCTGGAACCCGGGGGGGAACACTGAAGCTTTCTTT. Residues: CAWNPGGNTEAFF.

This chain connects TRBV28 to TRBJ1-6; TRBD1 might be the D (5 bases). V was cut by 3 bases and J by 10 bases, with 16 bases left in between. This CDR3 has 15 amino acids. Germline CDR1 is MDHEN and CDR2 is SYDVKM. The CDR3: CASSFIRQGRSPLHF. The CDR3 nucleotides are TGTGCCAGCAGTTTTATTAGGCAGGGCCGGTCACCCCTCCACTTT.

CDR3 region: CASSWGTGLETQYF. DNA for the CDR3: TGTGCCAGCAGCTGGGGGACAGGGTTAGAGACCCAGTACTTC. This rearrangement joins TRBV5-6 to TRBJ2-5; 9 bases match TRBD1. V lost 3 bases to trimming and J lost 4 bases; unmatched junction nucleotides: 4. The CDR3 is 14 residues long. From germline, CDR1 is SGHDT and CDR2 YYEEEE.

This clone was found a few times. The chain joins TRBV13 to TRBJ2-2; a weak D match, TRBD1 (6 bases). CDR3 size: 17 residues. Trimming took off 0 bases at V and 4 bases at J, with 15 bases between the two ends. CDR1 and CDR2 (germline): PRHDT, FYEKMQ (reference sequence). DNA of the CDR3: TGTGCCAGCAGCTTAGGCCGAGGTAGGGGGATCACCGGGGAGCTGTTTTTT. Translation: CASSLGRGRGITGELFF.

The DNA for the CDR3 is TGTGCCAGTAGGAACCCCGACAGGAGAACGAACTCCTATAATTCACCCCTCCACTTT. Its protein product is CASRNPDRRTNSYNSPLHF. The J gene is TRBJ1-6, the V gene TRBV19, with D tentatively TRBD1 (6 bases). Germline V gene sequence: CDR1 LNHDA, CDR2 SQIVND (reference sequence). This CDR3 is built from 19 residues. Trimming pared 6 bases from V and 0 bases from J, leaving 21 bases between.

This clone was observed a handful of times. The chain joins TRBV7-2 to TRBJ2-7; the match to TRBD2 covers 10 bases. CDR1 and CDR2 (germline): SGHTA, FQGNSA. The CDR3 runs to 15 residues. The V and J ends lost 4 bases and 0 bases, in that order; junction bases with no gene match: 3. CDR3 loop: CASSYLAGDSYEQYF. The CDR3 bases are TGTGCCAGCAGCTACCTAGCGGGAGACTCCTACGAGCAGTACTTC.

This chain links TRBV7-8 with TRBJ2-3, with unresolved D. There are 15 residues in the CDR3. Trimming removed 3 bases from V and 0 bases from J, with 10 bases in between. Germline CDR1 reads SGHVS; CDR2 reads FQNEAQ. CDR3 protein: CASSFYTSSTDTQYF. The CDR3 coding sequence is TGTGCCAGCAGCTTCTATACTTCTAGCACAGATACGCAGTATTTT.

This chain connects TRBV6-2 or TRBV6-3 to TRBJ1-5; no clear D gene. Germline CDR1 and CDR2: MNHEY and SVGEGT. Trimming stripped 5 bases from V and 6 bases from J, with 14 bases between. The length of the CDR3 is 14 residues. This CDR3 reads CASSGVGVPQPQHF. CDR3 DNA sequence: TGTGCCAGCAGTGGGGTCGGGGTTCCTCAGCCCCAGCATTTT.

As concerns this clone: The same CDR3 can be traced to other DNA sequences in this sample. The V gene is TRBV7-2, the J gene TRBJ1-1; weak D call: TRBD1 (5 bases). Trimming pared 5 bases from V and 1 base from J, leaving 8 bases between. The germline V gene has CDR1 SGHTA and CDR2 FQGNSA. The CDR3 runs 13 residues. The CDR3 reads CASSLQENTEAFF. CDR3 nucleotide sequence: TGTGCCAGCAGCCTACAGGAGAACACTGAAGCTTTCTTT.

This chain connects TRBV5-4 to TRBJ2-3; 12 bases are a match to TRBD2. The ends lost 4 bases at V and 0 bases at J; junction bases unmatched: 12. The CDR3 is made up of 19 amino acids. Germline V gives CDR1 SGHNT, CDR2 YYREEE (reference sequence). The CDR3 bases are TGTGCCAGCAGCAAGTTACTAGCGGGGGGATTATCTAGCACAGATACGCAGTATTTT. As protein: CASSKLLAGGLSSTDTQYF.

CDR3 coding DNA: TGTGCCACCAGCAGAGATGGTGGGGACAGGCGAGCGGCACGTAGGCCTTATGAGACCCAGTACTTC. Its protein is CATSRDGGDRRAARRPYETQYF. V is TRBV15 and J is TRBJ2-5, with 8 nucleotides matching TRBD1. The CDR3 contains 22 residues. V was pared by 0 bases and J by 5 bases, with 26 bases of the junction left unmatched. CDR1 and CDR2 from the germline V gene are LNHNV and YYDKDF (reference sequence).

The chain links TRBV7-9 to TRBJ2-7; TRBD1 agrees at 7 bases. The CDR3 runs 16 residues. The J segment lost 5 bases and the V segment lost 4 bases, leaving 14 bases of the junction unmatched. Germline V gene sequence: CDR1 SEHNR, CDR2 FQNEAQ (reference sequence). The CDR3 spells CASSSPYRGRFDEQYF. CDR3 DNA sequence: TGTGCCAGCAGCTCTCCTTACAGGGGTCGGTTCGACGAGCAGTACTTC.

The chain employs TRBV4-1 and TRBJ1-2, with D maybe TRBD1 (6 bases). The germline V gene has CDR1 MGHRA and CDR2 YSYEKL. Trimming took off 3 bases at V and 8 bases at J, with 16 bases between the two ends. CDR3 length: 14 amino acids. The CDR3 DNA is TGCGCCAGCAGCCACCTTGGGGCAGGGGAAGGCTACACCTTC. It yields the protein CASSHLGAGEGYTF.

A single count supports this clone. V is TRBV28 and J is TRBJ1-5; a weak D match, TRBD1 (5 bases). Germline lookup yields CDR1 MDHEN and CDR2 SYDVKM. The CDR3 spans 16 residues. V shed 6 bases and J shed 4 bases, with 19 bases lying between them. In nucleotides, the CDR3 is TGTGCCAGCAGGCCCATCATTTATGGGGGGAATCAGCCCCAGCATTTT. Amino acids: CASRPIIYGGNQPQHF.

The V call is TRBV19, the J call TRBJ1-2; tentative D call: TRBD1 (5 bases). With 0 bases removed from V and 8 bases from J, the gap between germline ends came to 13 bases. The germline V gene encodes CDR1 LNHDA and CDR2 SQIVND (reference sequence). CDR3 size: 14 residues. The CDR3: CASSIDGALGGYTF. CDR3 DNA sequence: TGTGCCAGTAGTATAGATGGGGCCCTCGGGGGCTACACCTTC. The full variable domain, rest sourced from reference TRBV19 and TRBJ1-2, is DGGITQSPKYLFRKEGQNVTLSCEQNLNHDAMYWYRQDPGQGLRLIYYSQIVNDFQKGDIAEGYSVSREKKESFPLTVTSAQKNPTAFYLCASSIDGALGGYTFGSGTRLTVV.